This T cell receptor beta chain was found in a study of cytomegalovirus exposure and HLA in healthy donors. For the study at large: Earlier results showed approximately 110 million unique TCR beta sequences derived from approximately 180 million T cells. Of 398 genotyped donors, about 81% clustered with self-reported Caucasian donors.

General observations from the study: A prior analysis recorded that most TCR beta V segments were productive about 87% or about 30% of the time.

A note on this clone: What it recognizes is unknown. Germline is not matched at one junction end, which may reflect a read error.

PCR amplification relied on 60 Vbeta primers (plus 13 Jbeta primers). This table comes from immunoSEQ multiplex PCR, and its TCRdb copy is limited to in-frame clones, with some not included. This table holds approximately 150,000 clones, roughly 64% found once. The germline V gene encodes CDR1 KGHSH and CDR2 LQKENI. CDR3 length: 14 residues. The receptor comes from a woman between 25 and 40 years old in good health and CMV-seropositive. Sequencing was carried out using PBMCs. This chain links TRBV18 with TRBJ2-3; a possible D gene is TRBD2 (6 bases). The CDR3 coding sequence is TGTGCCAGCTCGAGGACTCCGGAGGGAGATATGCAGTATTTT. Encoded protein: CASSRTPEGDMQYF.